This entry lists 23 T cell receptor beta chains sequenced from one sample in a study of T cells after yellow fever vaccination. Via MiXCR, TCRdb re-called the 5' RACE reads, giving one row per CDR3 protein. The sample carries 100,000 to 150,000 distinct CDR3 sequences, about 7% recorded once. Sequenced material: CD4+ T cells sorted from PBMCs, taken around 10 days after the first yellow fever vaccination. The receptors were gathered from a man aged 18 to 35 who received the YFV17D yellow fever vaccine.

The chain links TRBV4-2 to TRBJ2-3; 7 bases line up with TRBD2. V shed 2 bases and J 3 bases; nucleotides not matched to a gene: 2. Germline V gene data show CDR1 as LGHNA and CDR2 as YNFKEQ. The CDR3 sequence is 14 residues long. CDR3 protein: CASSQPGGTDTQYF. In DNA form, the CDR3 reads TGTGCCAGCAGCCAACCCGGGGGGACAGATACGCAGTATTTT.

This clonotype was seen only a few times. This chain joins TRBV19 and TRBJ2-4; the D is unclear. Deletions cut 3 bases from V and 9 bases from J, with 12 bases between. This CDR3 has 13 amino acids. The germline CDR1 and CDR2 sequences are LNHDA and SQIVND (reference sequence). Here the CDR3 reads CASSIGWFTIQYF. DNA for the CDR3: TGTGCCAGTAGTATTGGCTGGTTTACCATTCAGTACTTC.

This clonotype was detected ten times or more. The V call is TRBV4-2, the J call TRBJ2-1, with 8 bases matching TRBD2. Germline values: CDR1 LGHNA, CDR2 YNFKEQ. CDR3 length: 15 amino acids. The V gene end was trimmed by 4 bases and the J gene end by 9 bases; junction bases not matched to a gene: 11. This CDR3 is CASSPGGVPGIEQFF. The CDR3 DNA is TGTGCCAGCAGCCCCGGGGGGGTCCCTGGGATTGAGCAGTTCTTC.

On this clonotype: A read error may explain this, as a much larger clone is one base away. This sequence joins TRBV4-1 and TRBJ2-6; D possibly corresponds to TRBD1 (5 bases). This CDR3 region has 19 residues. V was trimmed by 1 base and J by 4 bases, leaving 20 bases between them. The V gene's germline CDR1 is MGHRA and CDR2 YSYEKL. In nucleotides, the CDR3 is TGCGCCAGCAGCCAAGGAATGACAAGGGGAAGAACCGGGGCCAACGTCCTGACTTTC. This gives the protein CASSQGMTRGRTGANVLTF.

This clonotype was recorded many times. This chain links TRBV4-1 with TRBJ2-2; D may correspond to TRBD1 or TRBD2 (5 bases each). The CDR3 has 16 residues. From germline, CDR1 is MGHRA and CDR2 YSYEKL. The V end lost 4 bases, the J end lost 5 bases, and 17 bases lay between the germline ends. CDR3 in DNA: TGCGCCAGCAGCCCGCCGGGACGGGGATGGACCGGGGAGCTGTTTTTT. This sequence encodes CASSPPGRGWTGELFF.

This clonotype was counted many times. The chain uses TRBV6-1 and TRBJ2-7; possibly TRBD2 for D (5 bases). CDR3 length: 14 amino acids. CDR1 and CDR2 from the germline V gene are MNHNS and SASEGT. The V gene lost 0 bases and the J gene lost 7 bases, with 13 bases spanning the gap. CDR3 DNA: TGTGCCAGCAGTGAAGCGCTGGGCGGAGGTGAGCAGTACGTC. It is translated as CASSEALGGGEQYV.

This clonotype was seen ten or more times. The rearrangement links TRBV3-1 to TRBJ1-2; D not certain. The CDR3 totals 12 residues. V was clipped by 4 bases and J by 3 bases, with 6 bases between them. Germline assignment: CDR1 LGHDT and CDR2 YNNKEL (reference sequence). This chain's CDR3 is CASSPGHYGYTF. In DNA form, the CDR3 reads TGTGCCAGCAGCCCTGGACACTATGGCTACACCTTC.

This clonotype was picked up many times. The chain carries TRBV12-3 or TRBV12-4 and TRBJ2-3, with D possibly being TRBD1 or TRBD2 (6 bases each). V lost 5 bases, J lost 0 bases, and 15 bases lay in between. The CDR3 runs to 16 residues. CDR3 DNA sequence: TGTGCCAGCAGTCGCGAGGGGGGTATGAGCACAGATACGCAGTATTTT. Encoded protein: CASSREGGMSTDTQYF.

This clonotype occurred many times. The chain joins TRBV5-1 to TRBJ2-3, with 10 bases fitting TRBD2. J gave up 4 bases and V 0 bases, and 5 bases lay outside the gene matches. CDR1 and CDR2 from the germline V gene are SGHRS and YFSETQ. This CDR3 spans 16 amino acids. The CDR3 bases are TGCGCCAGCAGCTTGGCCGGGACTAGCGTCGCAGATACGCAGTATTTT. This gives the protein CASSLAGTSVADTQYF.

This clonotype was picked up many times. J is TRBJ1-4 and V is TRBV2, with D perhaps matching TRBD1 (5 bases). CDR3 length: 14 residues. The V end was cut by 6 bases, the J end by 8 bases, with 16 bases between. Germline V gene data show CDR1 as SNHLY and CDR2 as FYNNEI. CDR3 sequence: CASRSGPATEKLFF. The CDR3 DNA reads as TGTGCCAGCAGGTCAGGGCCCGCCACCGAAAAACTGTTTTTT.

This clonotype was recorded at least ten times. The chain carries TRBV9 and TRBJ1-1, with TRBD1 as a possible D gene (5 bases). V shed 0 bases and J shed 7 bases, with 19 bases lying between them. From germline, CDR1 is SGDLS and CDR2 YYNGEE. The CDR3 loop spans 16 amino acids. In DNA, the CDR3 is TGTGCCAGCAGCGTAGGGGTTTTGGGACTCCAAGGTGAAGCTTTCTTT. Amino acids: CASSVGVLGLQGEAFF.

This clonotype was seen only a few times. This chain joins TRBV4-2 and TRBJ1-4; D is unclear. V was trimmed by 1 base and J by 8 bases, leaving 11 bases between them. The CDR3 has 14 amino acids. CDR1 LGHNA and CDR2 YNFKEQ come from the germline V gene. The CDR3 region is CASSQGVLREKLFF. The CDR3 nucleotides are TGTGCCAGCAGCCAAGGTGTGCTGAGGGAAAAACTGTTTTTT.

In this sample, this clonotype turned up many times. The gene calls are TRBV2 and TRBJ2-3; D is ambiguous. V lost 6 bases and J lost 0, with 7 bases in between. CDR1 and CDR2 from the germline V gene are SNHLY and FYNNEI. The CDR3 is 13 amino acids. CDR3 sequence reads: CASRSTSTDTQYF. The CDR3 DNA sequence: TGTGCCAGCAGGTCAACTAGCACAGATACGCAGTATTTT. The full variable domain, rest sourced from reference TRBV2 and TRBJ2-3, is EPEVTQTPSHQVTQMGQEVILRCVPISNHLYFYWYRQILGQKVEFLVSFYNNEISEKSEIFDDQFSVERPDGSNFTLKIRSTKLEDSAMYFCASRSTSTDTQYFGPGTRLTVL.

This clonotype was recorded many times. The chain is built from TRBV6-5 and TRBJ1-6, with D tentatively TRBD1 (5 bases). The CDR3 consists of 13 residues. The V end was cut by 7 bases, the J end by 9 bases, with 13 bases between. Germline loops: CDR1 MNHEY, CDR2 SVGAGI. CDR3 sequence reads: CASTGRLGSPLHF. CDR3 bases: TGTGCCAGCACGGGACGCCTAGGTTCACCCCTCCACTTT.

This clonotype was seen many times. The chain joins TRBV19 to TRBJ1-2; no definite D call. Germline V gives CDR1 LNHDA, CDR2 SQIVND (reference sequence). The CDR3 sequence is 11 residues long. V lost 5 bases and J 5 bases, leaving 6 bases between the germline ends. The CDR3 coding sequence is TGTGCCAGTAGTGGCCGTTATGGCTACACCTTC. Protein sequence: CASSGRYGYTF.

This clonotype was observed many times. The chain joins TRBV5-1 to TRBJ1-5, with 7 bases lining up with TRBD1. After removal of 4 bases from V and 4 bases from J, the junction contained 5 bases not matched to a gene. The V gene's germline CDR1 is SGHRS and CDR2 YFSETQ. CDR3 length: 14 amino acids. The CDR3 DNA reads as TGCGCCAGCAGCCCGGGGACAGAAAATCAGCCCCAGCATTTT. It encodes CASSPGTENQPQHF. Full variable domain (remainder filled in from reference TRBV5-1 and TRBJ1-5): KAGVTQTPRYLIKTRGQQVTLSCSPISGHRSVSWYQQTPGQGLQFLFEYFSETQRNKGNFPGRFSGRQFSNSRSEMNVSTLELGDSALYLCASSPGTENQPQHFGDGTRLSIL.

J is TRBJ2-7 and V is TRBV2; 7 bases map to TRBD2. The V segment lost 3 bases and the J segment 9 bases; nucleotides outside the gene matches: 8. CDR1 and CDR2 (germline): SNHLY, FYNNEI. This CDR3 is built from 13 residues. This chain's CDR3 is CASSDSPGGVQYV. For the CDR3, the DNA is TGTGCCAGCAGTGATTCGCCGGGAGGCGTGCAGTACGTC.

In this sample, this clonotype turned up many times. The CDR3 spells CASSFGQLNSPLHF. As DNA, the CDR3 is TGTGCCAGCAGCTTCGGACAGTTAAATTCACCCCTCCACTTT. This sequence joins TRBV7-6 and TRBJ1-6; TRBD1 is a possible D gene (6 bases). The V end lost 3 bases, the J end lost 7 bases, and 10 bases lay between the germline ends. The CDR3 runs to 14 residues. CDR1 SGHVS and CDR2 FNYEAQ come from the germline V gene.

In this sample, this clonotype turned up many times. The chain recombines TRBV4-3 with TRBJ2-5, with D tentatively TRBD1 (5 bases). The CDR3 has 13 residues. V lost 1 base and J lost 4, with 7 bases in between. Germline assignment: CDR1 LGHNA and CDR2 YSLEER. CDR3 in amino acids: CASSQGQGETQYF. The CDR3 DNA follows: TGCGCCAGCAGCCAAGGGCAGGGAGAGACCCAGTACTTC.

This clonotype was seen at least ten times. The DNA for the CDR3 is TGCAGTGCTAGAGATGCCACAAACTTCGGGAATGAGCAGTTCTTC. This encodes CSARDATNFGNEQFF. The genes are TRBV20-1 and TRBJ2-1, with D unclear. Germline V CDR1 and CDR2: DFQATT, SNEGSKA (reference sequence). The CDR3 is 15 residues long. The V gene lost 0 bases and the J gene lost 7 bases, with 16 bases spanning the gap.

In its sample, this clonotype was seen many times. J is TRBJ2-2 and V is TRBV5-6, with D unresolved. Trimming took off 1 base at V and 8 bases at J, with 6 bases between the two ends. The CDR3 is 12 residues long. Per the germline V gene, CDR1 is SGHDT and CDR2 is YYEEEE. In DNA, the CDR3 is TGTGCCAGCAGCTTGCCTTCTGGGGAGCTGTTTTTT. This codes for CASSLPSGELFF.

This chain joins TRBV4-3 and TRBJ2-3, with no clear D. Germline V gene sequence: CDR1 LGHNA, CDR2 YSLEER. The CDR3 is 15 amino acids. Trimming removed 0 bases from V and 0 bases from J, with 7 bases in between. This CDR3 reads CASSQERFSTDTQYF. The CDR3 nucleotides read TGCGCCAGCAGCCAAGAACGGTTTAGCACAGATACGCAGTATTTT.

This clonotype was seen a few times. J is TRBJ2-1 and V is TRBV7-9; the D gene could be TRBD1 or TRBD2 (5 bases each). The V end was cut by 5 bases, the J end by 5 bases, with 16 bases between. The CDR3 spans 15 residues. Germline CDR1 SEHNR, CDR2 FQNEAQ (reference sequence). The CDR3 coding sequence is TGTGCCAGCAGCCCCGGGACGCACTGGGACAATGAGCAGTTCTTC. It yields the protein CASSPGTHWDNEQFF.